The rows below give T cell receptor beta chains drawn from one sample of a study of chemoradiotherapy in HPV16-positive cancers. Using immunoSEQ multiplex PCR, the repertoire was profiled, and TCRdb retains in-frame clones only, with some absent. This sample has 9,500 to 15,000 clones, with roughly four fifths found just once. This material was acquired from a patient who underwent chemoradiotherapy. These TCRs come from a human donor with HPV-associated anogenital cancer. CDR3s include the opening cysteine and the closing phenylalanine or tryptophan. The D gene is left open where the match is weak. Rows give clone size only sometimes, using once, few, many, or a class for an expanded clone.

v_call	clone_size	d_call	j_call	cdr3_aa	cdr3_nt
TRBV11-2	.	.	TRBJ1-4	CASSLNTNEKLFF	TGTGCCAGCAGCCTAAACACTAATGAAAAACTGTTTTTT
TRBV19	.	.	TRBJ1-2	CASSIDLRPSLRDNYGYTF	TGTGCCAGTAGTATAGATCTCCGGCCCTCTCTCAGGGATAACTATGGCTACACCTTC
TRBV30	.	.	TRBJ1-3	CAWSVLVGSGNTIYF	TGTGCCTGGAGTGTACTCGTGGGCTCCGGAAACACCATATATTTT
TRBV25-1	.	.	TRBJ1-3	CASSDPRGSGNTIYF	TGTGCCAGCAGTGATCCGAGGGGTAGTGGAAACACCATATATTTT
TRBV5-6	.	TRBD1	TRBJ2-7	CASSFGGQGFYEQYF	TGTGCCAGCAGCTTTGGGGGACAGGGGTTCTACGAGCAGTACTTC
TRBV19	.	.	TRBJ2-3	CASSLNLKSTDTQYF	TGTGCCAGTAGCCTAAACCTTAAGAGCACAGATACGCAGTATTTT
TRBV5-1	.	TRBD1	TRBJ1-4	CASSVQGASEKLFF	TGCGCCAGCAGCGTCCAGGGGGCAAGTGAAAAACTGTTTTTT
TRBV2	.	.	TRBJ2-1	CASRDTNEQFF	TGTGCCAGCAGGGACACTAATGAGCAGTTCTTC
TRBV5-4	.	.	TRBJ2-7	CASSSPQGIGEQYF	TGTGCCAGCAGCTCCCCGCAGGGGATCGGCGAGCAGTACTTC
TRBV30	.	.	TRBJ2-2	CAWSDTGITGELFF	TGTGCCTGGAGCGACACAGGGATTACCGGGGAGCTGTTTTTT
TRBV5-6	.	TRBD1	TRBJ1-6	CASSRGQGSSPLHF	TGTGCCAGCAGCCGTGGACAGGGATCTTCACCCCTCCACTTT
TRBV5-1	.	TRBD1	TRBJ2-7	CASSLRLSGQDTYEQYF	TGCGCCAGCAGCCTCAGATTATCGGGACAGGACACCTACGAGCAGTACTTC
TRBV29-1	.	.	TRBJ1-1	CSVEAAGGGTEAFF	TGCAGCGTTGAAGCGGCCGGGGGAGGGACTGAAGCTTTCTTT
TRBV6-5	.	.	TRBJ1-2	CASLDGRYGYTF	TGTGCCAGCTTAGATGGGCGATATGGCTACACCTTC
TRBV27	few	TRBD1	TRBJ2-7	CASSLGDRGLSYEQYF	TGTGCCAGCAGTTTAGGGGACAGGGGACTCTCCTACGAGCAGTACTTC
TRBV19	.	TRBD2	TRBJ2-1	CASSVTSGGGGQFF	TGTGCCAGTAGTGTCACTAGCGGGGGCGGTGGGCAGTTCTTC
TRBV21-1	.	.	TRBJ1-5	CASTPRQEDSNQPQHF	TGTGCCAGCACCCCCCGGCAGGAGGATAGCAATCAGCCCCAGCATTTT
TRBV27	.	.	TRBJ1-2	CASSSMRGGGVMGYTF	TGTGCCAGCAGTTCTATGCGGGGAGGAGGGGTTATGGGCTACACCTTC
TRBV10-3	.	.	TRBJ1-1	CAISESGLMNTEAFF	TGTGCCATCAGTGAGTCGGGTTTGATGAACACTGAAGCTTTCTTT
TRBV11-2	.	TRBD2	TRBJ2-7	CASSPAPGAGGSLYEQYF	TGTGCCAGCAGCCCAGCCCCGGGAGCGGGGGGATCCCTCTACGAGCAGTACTTC
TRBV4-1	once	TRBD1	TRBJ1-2	CASSPGQGEGYGYTF	TGCGCCAGCAGCCCGGGACAGGGGGAAGGATATGGCTACACCTTC
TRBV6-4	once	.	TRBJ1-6	CASSESFNSPLHF	TGTGCCAGCAGTGAATCCTTTAACTCACCCCTCCACTTT